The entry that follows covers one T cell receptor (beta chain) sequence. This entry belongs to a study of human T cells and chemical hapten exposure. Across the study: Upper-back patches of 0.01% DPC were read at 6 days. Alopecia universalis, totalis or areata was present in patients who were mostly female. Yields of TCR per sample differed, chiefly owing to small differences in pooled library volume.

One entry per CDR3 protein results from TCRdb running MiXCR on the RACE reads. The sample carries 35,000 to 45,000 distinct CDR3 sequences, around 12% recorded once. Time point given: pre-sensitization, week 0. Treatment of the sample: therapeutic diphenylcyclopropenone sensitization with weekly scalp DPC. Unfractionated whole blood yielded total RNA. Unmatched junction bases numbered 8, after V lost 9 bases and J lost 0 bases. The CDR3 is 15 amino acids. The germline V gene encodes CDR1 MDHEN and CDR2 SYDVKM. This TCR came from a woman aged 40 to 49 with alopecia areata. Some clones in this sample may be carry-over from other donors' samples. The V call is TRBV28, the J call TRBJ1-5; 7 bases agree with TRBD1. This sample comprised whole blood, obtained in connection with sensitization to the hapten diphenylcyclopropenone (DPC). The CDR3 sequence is CASFRRGYSNQPQHF. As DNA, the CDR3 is TGTGCCAGTTTTCGCAGGGGGTATAGCAATCAGCCCCAGCATTTT.